The next 10 T cell receptor beta chains were all read from a single sample in a study of control samples from healthy donors and cancer patients. Only in-frame clones appear in the TCRdb table, and some are missing; sequencing was by immunoSEQ multiplex PCR. The sample records 78,000 or so clones, roughly nine tenths being singletons. What was sequenced was blood. The source is a woman in her 50s in good health.

The chain joins TRBV28 to TRBJ2-1; D is perhaps TRBD2 (7 bases). V lost 4 bases and J 4 bases, leaving 14 bases between the germline ends. Germline V gene data show CDR1 as MDHEN and CDR2 as SYDVKM. CDR3 size: 15 residues. The CDR3 loop is CASSSQGLSYNEQFF. The CDR3, as DNA: TGTGCCAGCAGTTCACAGGGACTATCATACAATGAGCAGTTCTTC.

V gene TRBV27 combines with J gene TRBJ1-1; perhaps TRBD1 as D (5 bases). Germline values: CDR1 MNHEY, CDR2 SMNVEV (reference sequence). CDR3 length: 14 amino acids. V was trimmed by 11 bases and J by 0 bases, leaving 16 bases between them. CDR3 loop: CASSRPGLNTEAFF. CDR3 DNA: TGTGCCTCCAGCCGCCCGGGACTGAACACTGAAGCTTTCTTT.

The rearrangement links TRBV6-6 to TRBJ2-7; tentatively, D is TRBD1 (5 bases). Germline lookup yields CDR1 MNHNY and CDR2 SVGAGI (reference sequence). This CDR3 has 13 amino acids. Deletions cut 0 bases from V and 3 bases from J, with 6 bases between. CDR3 residues: CASSYSTVYEQYF. The DNA for the CDR3 is TGTGCCAGCAGTTACTCGACAGTCTACGAGCAGTACTTC.

The chain uses TRBV19 and TRBJ2-1; 13 nucleotides line up with TRBD2. Germline CDR1 and CDR2: LNHDA and SQIVND (reference sequence). The CDR3 sequence is 19 residues long. V lost 4 bases, J lost 2 bases, and 11 bases stayed unmatched. Written as DNA, the CDR3 is TGTGCCAGTAGTACCCGACTAGCGGGAGGTGCGCTCCCCTACAATGAGCAGTTCTTC. Translating gives CASSTRLAGGALPYNEQFF.

The rearrangement uses TRBV4-1 and TRBJ1-2, with 8 bases fitting TRBD1. The CDR3 has 17 residues. Germline values: CDR1 MGHRA, CDR2 YSYEKL. V shed 3 bases, J shed 4 bases, and the junction held 13 bases outside the gene matches. As DNA, the CDR3 is TGCGCCAGCAGCCAGGGGGACAGGACAGACTTTGTCTATGGCTACACCTTC. This encodes CASSQGDRTDFVYGYTF.

The gene calls are TRBV19 and TRBJ1-5; TRBD1 matches 8 bases. Unmatched junction bases numbered 5, after V lost 1 base and J lost 6 bases. The length of the CDR3 is 15 residues. Germline CDR1 and CDR2: LNHDA and SQIVND (reference sequence). The CDR3 coding sequence is TGTGCCAGTAGTATAGCCAGGACAGGGTTTCAGCCCCAGCATTTT. Amino acid sequence: CASSIARTGFQPQHF.

This chain links TRBV2 with TRBJ1-1; D remains unclear. V lost 8 bases and J 0 bases, leaving 7 bases between the germline ends. The CDR3 loop spans 12 amino acids. Looked up from germline, CDR1 is SNHLY and CDR2 is FYNNEI. CDR3 bases: TGTGCCAGCGGAACCATGAACACTGAAGCTTTCTTT. This encodes CASGTMNTEAFF. The full variable domain, rest sourced from reference TRBV2 and TRBJ1-1, is EPEVTQTPSHQVTQMGQEVILRCVPISNHLYFYWYRQILGQKVEFLVSFYNNEISEKSEIFDDQFSVERPDGSNFTLKIRSTKLEDSAMYFCASGTMNTEAFFGQGTRLTVV.

This sequence joins TRBV28 and TRBJ1-1; no clear D. Germline V lookup: CDR1 MDHEN, CDR2 SYDVKM. Trimming took off 1 base at V and 10 bases at J, with 10 bases between the two ends. The CDR3 has 12 residues. The CDR3 DNA reads as TGTGCCAGCAGTTTATTTTACTGGGGAGCTTTCTTT. Amino acids: CASSLFYWGAFF.

The CDR3 loop is CASSPVGQGARQPQHF. The CDR3 coding sequence is TGTGCCAGCAGCCCGGTGGGACAGGGGGCAAGGCAGCCCCAGCATTTT. This chain uses TRBV28 with TRBJ1-5, with 12 bases aligning to TRBD1. The V segment lost 6 bases and the J segment 7 bases; nucleotides outside the gene matches: 10. This CDR3 has 16 residues. Germline V gene sequence: CDR1 MDHEN, CDR2 SYDVKM.

The V gene is TRBV5-1, the J gene TRBJ1-1; D is perhaps TRBD1 (5 bases). The CDR3 covers 11 residues. Germline V gives CDR1 SGHRS, CDR2 YFSETQ. Trimming cost V 4 bases and J 8 bases, with 9 bases left between them. CDR3 in amino acids: CASSGNREAFF. The CDR3 DNA reads as TGCGCCAGCAGCGGAAACAGGGAAGCTTTCTTT. The full variable domain, with the rest looked up from reference TRBV5-1 and TRBJ1-1, is KAGVTQTPRYLIKTRGQQVTLSCSPISGHRSVSWYQQTPGQGLQFLFEYFSETQRNKGNFPGRFSGRQFSNSRSEMNVSTLELGDSALYLCASSGNREAFFGQGTRLTVV.